Here is one T cell receptor (beta chain) with its context. Assay used: immunoSEQ multiplex PCR; TCRdb lists only in-frame clones, some missing. The sample lists approximately 450,000 clones, about nine tenths occurring once. The data were taken from a study of Ad26.COV2.S vaccination and SARS-CoV-2 variants. Study information: Participants got Ad26.COV2.S intramuscularly, once or twice 56 days apart.

Treatment given: some 20 received Ad26.COV2.S at low or high dose, single or two shots; about 5 received placebo; per-sample allocation not given. The investigators took samples on day 63 after the first vaccine or placebo injection. A Boston adult aged 18-55 years was the donor. The sequence derives from a person aged 18 to 59 who received the Ad26.COV2.S COVID-19 vaccine or a placebo. Specimen: peripheral blood, collected in a trial of Ad26.COV2.S vaccine versus placebo.

CDR3 DNA sequence: TGTGCCAGCACCCTTAGAGGCGGAAGCACAGATACGCAGTATTTT. It specifies CASTLRGGSTDTQYF. The V call is TRBV6-6, the J call TRBJ2-3; D not certain. Germline V lookup: CDR1 MNHNY, CDR2 SVGAGI (reference sequence). V gave up 7 bases and J gave up 0 bases, with 14 bases separating them. The length of the CDR3 is 15 residues.